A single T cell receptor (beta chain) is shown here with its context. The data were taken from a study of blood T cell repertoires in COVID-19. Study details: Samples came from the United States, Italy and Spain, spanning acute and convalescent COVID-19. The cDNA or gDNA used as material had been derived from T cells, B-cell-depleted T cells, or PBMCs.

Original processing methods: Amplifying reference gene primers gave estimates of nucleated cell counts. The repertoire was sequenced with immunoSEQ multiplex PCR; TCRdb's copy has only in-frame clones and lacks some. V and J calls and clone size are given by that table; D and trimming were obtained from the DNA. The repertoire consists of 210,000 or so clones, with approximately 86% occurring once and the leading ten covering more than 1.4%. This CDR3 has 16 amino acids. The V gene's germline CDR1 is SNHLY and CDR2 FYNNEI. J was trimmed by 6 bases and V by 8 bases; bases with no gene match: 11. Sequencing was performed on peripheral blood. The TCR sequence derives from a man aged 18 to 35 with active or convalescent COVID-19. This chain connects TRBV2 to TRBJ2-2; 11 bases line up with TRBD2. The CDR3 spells CASLGLAGGFAGELFF. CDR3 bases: TGTGCCAGCCTGGGGCTAGCGGGAGGATTCGCCGGGGAGCTGTTTTTT.